This TCR beta chain was sequenced during a study of blood T cell repertoires in COVID-19. Study information: From the United States, Italy and Spain came samples of acute and convalescent COVID-19. T cells, B-cell-depleted T cells, or PBMCs provided the cDNA or gDNA that served as material.

This CDR3 is 16 amino acids long. Trimming at V came to 4 bases and at J to 3 bases, leaving 7 bases not matched to a gene. Looked up from germline, CDR1 is KGHSH and CDR2 is LQKENI. Per the authors' pipeline: Cell counts per sample came from amplifying reference gene primers. The data were produced by immunoSEQ multiplex PCR, yet TCRdb's version contains in-frame clones alone and is incomplete. V, J and clone size were drawn from that table, and D and trimming were deduced from the DNA. The sample has 39,000 or so clones; around 80% are singletons. Sequenced material: peripheral blood. The clonotype was recovered from a man aged 35 to 55 with active or convalescent COVID-19. The chain joins TRBV18 to TRBJ2-3; 10 bases are a match to TRBD2. The chain's CDR3 is CASSLFGTSETDTQYF. The DNA for the CDR3 is TGTGCCAGCTCACTGTTCGGGACTAGCGAAACAGATACGCAGTATTTT.